The rows below give T cell receptor beta chains drawn from one sample of a study of OX40 agonist ivuxolimab in advanced cancers. Some clones are missing from TCRdb's copy, which holds only in-frame ones; the method was immunoSEQ multiplex PCR. The sample consists of 50,000 to 65,000 clones, roughly four fifths of them appearing once. The sample in question was CD4+ or CD8+ T cells sorted from blood, obtained in a trial of the OX40 agonist ivuxolimab. The receptors originated from an adult with an advanced solid tumor such as melanoma, head and neck, liver or kidney cancer. Each CDR3 is given with its conserved first and last residue. A D gene is named only where the DNA matches it firmly. Expanded clones get a size class; other rows say once, few or many, or leave the size out.

clone_size	v_call	d_call	j_call	cdr3_nt	cdr3_aa
few	TRBV7-9	TRBD1	TRBJ2-1	TGTGCCAGCAGCTCCGGGACAGGGAACAATGAGCAGTTCTTC	CASSSGTGNNEQFF
.	TRBV9	.	TRBJ2-7	TGTGCCAGCAGCACGCCGGGACCCCTGGACGAGCAGTACTTC	CASSTPGPLDEQYF
.	TRBV28	TRBD1	TRBJ2-4	TGTGCCAGCAAGACCGCGTACCTTACAGGGGGAGCCCGCCACATTCAGTACTTC	CASKTAYLTGGARHIQYF
.	TRBV5-1	.	TRBJ2-1	TGCGCCAGCAGCCCCGGGACCTTCAGCTCCTACAATGAGCAGTTCTTC	CASSPGTFSSYNEQFF
once	TRBV30	TRBD1	TRBJ1-4	TGTGCCTGGAGTGGGGCCCGCGGGACAGGGAATGAAAAACTGTTTTTT	CAWSGARGTGNEKLFF
.	TRBV19	.	TRBJ1-2	TGTGCCAGTAGTATGAGGTCTAACTATGGCTACACCTTC	CASSMRSNYGYTF
.	TRBV27	.	TRBJ1-3	TGTGCCAGCAGCGGTTCGGGACTTCATCCTTCTGGAAACACCATATATTTT	CASSGSGLHPSGNTIYF
.	TRBV15	.	TRBJ2-2	TGTGCCACCAGCCCGGCGGGTAGCGGGGAGCTGTTTTTT	CATSPAGSGELFF
.	TRBV12-5	.	TRBJ2-7	TGTGCTAGTGGTTTCGGGACCGGCTCCTACGAGCAGTACTTC	CASGFGTGSYEQYF
few	TRBV10-1	TRBD1	TRBJ1-5	TGCGCCAGCACCACCATCACCGGGACAGAAAAAACTTATAGCAATCAGCCCCAGCATTTT	CASTTITGTEKTYSNQPQHF
few	TRBV6-1	.	TRBJ1-2	TGTGCCAGCAGAGACGACAGAAACTATGGCTACACCTTC	CASRDDRNYGYTF
once	TRBV7-9	.	TRBJ1-1	TGTGCCAGCAGCTTACTAGCCCAGGCGAACACTGAAGCTTTCTTT	CASSLLAQANTEAFF
.	TRBV21-1	.	TRBJ1-5	TGTGCCAGCAGCAAAGAATGTATCGGGCGGGGAGGGAATCAGCCCCAGCATTTT	CASSKECIGRGGNQPQHF
.	TRBV28	.	TRBJ1-2	TGTGCCAGCAGTCAGCGTCAGCACTATGGCTACACCTTC	CASSQRQHYGYTF
.	TRBV19	.	TRBJ2-2	TGTGCCAGTAGTACCCAGCTCACCGGGGAGCTGTTTTTT	CASSTQLTGELFF
.	TRBV19	.	TRBJ1-1	TGTGCCAGTAGCGACAGGCCGAACACTGAAGCTTTCTTT	CASSDRPNTEAFF
.	TRBV30	.	TRBJ1-1	TGTGCCTGGAGCCATGGGGCAGGGGAGGCTTTCTTT	CAWSHGAGEAFF
.	TRBV2	TRBD1	TRBJ1-1	TGTGCCAGCAGCGTGAAGACAGGGAGCACTGAAGCTTTCTTT	CASSVKTGSTEAFF
.	TRBV7-9	.	TRBJ1-2	TGTGCCAGCAGCCCCAGACAGTACTATGGCTACACCTTC	CASSPRQYYGYTF
.	TRBV7-9	.	TRBJ2-2	TGTGCCATAGGGGGGCTAGCGGCCACCGGGGAGCTGTTTTTT	CAIGGLAATGELFF
.	TRBV25-1	TRBD2	TRBJ2-1	TGTGCCAGCAGTGAACTAGCGGGGGGAACTACCTACAATGAGCAGTTCTTC	CASSELAGGTTYNEQFF
few	TRBV9	TRBD1	TRBJ2-2	TGTGCCAGCAGCTTCCGACAGGGCGAAGGGACCGGGGAGCTGTTTTTT	CASSFRQGEGTGELFF
once	TRBV7-6	.	TRBJ2-5	TGTGCCAGCAGCCAGATCGGGATCCAAGAGACCCAGTACTTC	CASSQIGIQETQYF
once	TRBV30	.	TRBJ2-1	TGTGCCTGGAGTTCACTTAACTCCTACAATGAGCAGTTCTTC	CAWSSLNSYNEQFF
few	TRBV28	.	TRBJ1-4	TGTGCCAGCAGTTTGGTCGTAGATGAAAAACTGTTTTTT	CASSLVVDEKLFF
.	TRBV6-5	TRBD1	TRBJ1-5	TGTGCCAGCAGTTTCGGGACAGGGAGGCAGCCCCAGCATTTT	CASSFGTGRQPQHF
.	TRBV20-1	.	TRBJ1-1	TGCAGTGCGGGGAGAGATCATGAAGCTTTCTTT	CSAGRDHEAFF
.	TRBV4-1	.	TRBJ1-6	TGCGCCAGCAGCCAAGATTGGACAGTAAATTCACCCCTCCACTTT	CASSQDWTVNSPLHF
once	TRBV19	TRBD2	TRBJ2-1	TGTGCCAGTAGTGGTGTAGCGGGGTTCTCCTACAATGAGCAGTTCTTC	CASSGVAGFSYNEQFF
.	TRBV5-4	TRBD1	TRBJ2-5	TGTGCCAGCAGCTGGACCGGGACAGCGCAAGAGACCCAGTACTTC	CASSWTGTAQETQYF
.	TRBV19	.	TRBJ2-1	TGTGCCAGTAGTCCAGGGAGCTCCTACAATGAGCAGTTCTTC	CASSPGSSYNEQFF
.	TRBV6-1	.	TRBJ1-1	TGTGCCAGCAGTCCGCCGGGGTTGCCTCGTGAAGCTTTCTTT	CASSPPGLPREAFF
.	TRBV6-4	TRBD1	TRBJ1-6	TGTGCCAGCAGATCGGACAGGGGTGGCTCACCCCTCCACTTT	CASRSDRGGSPLHF
.	TRBV6-1	TRBD1	TRBJ1-4	TGTGCCAGCAGTGCGGACAGGGGCGGAAAACTGTTTTTT	CASSADRGGKLFF
.	TRBV2	.	TRBJ2-6	TGTGCCAGCAGTTTACAGGGAGGTGGGTCTGGGGCCAACGTCCTGACTTTC	CASSLQGGGSGANVLTF
.	TRBV5-1	TRBD1	TRBJ2-7	TGCGCCAGCAGGACGACAGGGAGCTACGAGCAGTACTTC	CASRTTGSYEQYF
.	TRBV18	TRBD1	TRBJ2-7	TGTGCCAGCTCATTTGGGGACAGCTCCTACGAGCAGTACTTC	CASSFGDSSYEQYF
.	TRBV6-5	TRBD2	TRBJ2-1	TGTGCCAGCAGTTACGTCGGGGGGGCCGGTGAGCAGTTCTTC	CASSYVGGAGEQFF
.	TRBV19	.	TRBJ2-2	TGTGCCAGTAGTATAGGGGAAGGATACACCGGGGAGCTGTTTTTT	CASSIGEGYTGELFF
.	TRBV7-7	.	TRBJ2-5	TGTGCTAGCACCCCGGGGGGCTTAGAGACCCAGTACTTC	CASTPGGLETQYF